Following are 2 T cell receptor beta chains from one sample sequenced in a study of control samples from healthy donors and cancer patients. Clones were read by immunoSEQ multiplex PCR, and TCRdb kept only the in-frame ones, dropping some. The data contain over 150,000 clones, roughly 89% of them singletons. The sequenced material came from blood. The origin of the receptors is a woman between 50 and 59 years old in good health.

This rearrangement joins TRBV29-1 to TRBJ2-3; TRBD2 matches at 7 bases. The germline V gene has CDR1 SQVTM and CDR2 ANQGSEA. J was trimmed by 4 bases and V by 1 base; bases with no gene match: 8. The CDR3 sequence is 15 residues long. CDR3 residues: CSVEGAAGRPDTQYF. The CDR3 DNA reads TGCAGCGTTGAAGGGGCAGCGGGGCGGCCAGATACGCAGTATTTT.

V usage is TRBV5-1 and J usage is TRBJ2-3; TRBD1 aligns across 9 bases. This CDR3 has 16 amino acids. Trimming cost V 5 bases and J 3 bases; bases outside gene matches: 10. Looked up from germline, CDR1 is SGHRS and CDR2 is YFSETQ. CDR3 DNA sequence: TGCGCCAGCAGTCGGACCGGGACAGGGTTAACAGATACGCAGTATTTT. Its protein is CASSRTGTGLTDTQYF.